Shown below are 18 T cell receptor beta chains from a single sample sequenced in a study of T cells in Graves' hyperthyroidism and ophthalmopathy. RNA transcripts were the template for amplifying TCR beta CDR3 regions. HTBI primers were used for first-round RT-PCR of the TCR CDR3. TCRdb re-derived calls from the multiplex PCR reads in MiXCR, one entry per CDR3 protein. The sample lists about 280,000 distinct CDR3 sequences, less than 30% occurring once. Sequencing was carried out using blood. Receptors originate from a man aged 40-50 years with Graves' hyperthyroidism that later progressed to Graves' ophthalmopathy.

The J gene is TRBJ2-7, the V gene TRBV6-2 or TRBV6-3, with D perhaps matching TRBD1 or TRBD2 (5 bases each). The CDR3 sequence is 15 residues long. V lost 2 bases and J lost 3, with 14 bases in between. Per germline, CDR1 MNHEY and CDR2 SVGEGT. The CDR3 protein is CASSYGREYHYEQYF. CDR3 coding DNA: TGTGCCAGCAGTTACGGCAGGGAGTATCACTACGAGCAGTACTTC.

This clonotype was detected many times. This CDR3 reads CAISVPDSPPYEQYF. In nucleotides, the CDR3 is TGTGCCATCAGTGTACCCGACAGTCCCCCCTACGAGCAGTACTTC. The rearrangement joins TRBV10-3 to TRBJ2-7; the D gene is possibly TRBD1 (5 bases). Germline V gene lookup returns CDR1 ENHRY and CDR2 SYGVKD. The CDR3 runs 15 residues. Between the trimmed V and J ends, which lost 4 bases and 2 bases, there was a span of 15 bases.

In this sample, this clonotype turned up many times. CDR3 bases: TGTGCCAGCAGCTTAACGGCAGGGGGCAGGGCCGGGGAGCTGTTTTTT. Amino acid sequence: CASSLTAGGRAGELFF. The rearrangement links TRBV7-3 to TRBJ2-2; 8 bases match TRBD1. The CDR3 length is 16 residues. Germline loops: CDR1 SGHTA, CDR2 FQGTGA. V lost 0 bases, J lost 6 bases, and 6 bases stayed unmatched.

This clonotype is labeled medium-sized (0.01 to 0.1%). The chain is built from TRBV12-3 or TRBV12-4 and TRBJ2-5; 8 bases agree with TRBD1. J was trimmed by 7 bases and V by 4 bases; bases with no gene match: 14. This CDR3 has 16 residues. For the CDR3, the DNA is TGTGCCAGCAGTTCTACAGGGGGATTGGGGGTTGGGACCCAGTACTTC. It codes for CASSSTGGLGVGTQYF.

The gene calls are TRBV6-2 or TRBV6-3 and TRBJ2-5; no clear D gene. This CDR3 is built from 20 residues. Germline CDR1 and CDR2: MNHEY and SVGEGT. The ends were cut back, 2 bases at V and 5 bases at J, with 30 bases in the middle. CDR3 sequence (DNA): TGTGCCAGCAGTTACGTTCTTTTGTCCCTGGACCCGGCGGCGGCGGAGACCCAGTACTTC. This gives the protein CASSYVLLSLDPAAAETQYF.

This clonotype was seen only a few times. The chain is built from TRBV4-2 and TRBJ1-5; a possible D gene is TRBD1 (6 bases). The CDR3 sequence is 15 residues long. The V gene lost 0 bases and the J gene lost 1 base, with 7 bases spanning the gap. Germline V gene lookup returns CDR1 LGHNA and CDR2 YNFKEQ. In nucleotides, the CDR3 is TGTGCCAGCAGCCAAGACAGGGGAAGCAATCAGCCCCAGCATTTT. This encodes CASSQDRGSNQPQHF.

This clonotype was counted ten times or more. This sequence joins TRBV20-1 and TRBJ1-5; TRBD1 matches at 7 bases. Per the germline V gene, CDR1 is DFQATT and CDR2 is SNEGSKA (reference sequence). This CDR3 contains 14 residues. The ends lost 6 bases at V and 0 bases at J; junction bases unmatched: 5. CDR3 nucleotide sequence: TGCAGTGCAACGACAGGGAATAGCAATCAGCCCCAGCATTTT. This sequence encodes CSATTGNSNQPQHF.

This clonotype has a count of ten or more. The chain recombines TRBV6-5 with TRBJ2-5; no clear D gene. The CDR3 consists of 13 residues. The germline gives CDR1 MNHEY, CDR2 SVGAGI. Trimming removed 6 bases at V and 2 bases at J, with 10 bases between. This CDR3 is CASRPGVQETQYF. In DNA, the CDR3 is TGTGCCAGCAGGCCAGGTGTACAAGAGACCCAGTACTTC.

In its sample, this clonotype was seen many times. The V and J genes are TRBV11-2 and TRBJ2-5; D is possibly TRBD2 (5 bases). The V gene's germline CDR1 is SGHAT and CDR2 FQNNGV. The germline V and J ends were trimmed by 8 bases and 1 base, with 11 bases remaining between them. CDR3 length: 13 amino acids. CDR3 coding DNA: TGTGCCAGCGAGAGGGCGCCCCAAGAGACCCAGTACTTC. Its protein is CASERAPQETQYF.

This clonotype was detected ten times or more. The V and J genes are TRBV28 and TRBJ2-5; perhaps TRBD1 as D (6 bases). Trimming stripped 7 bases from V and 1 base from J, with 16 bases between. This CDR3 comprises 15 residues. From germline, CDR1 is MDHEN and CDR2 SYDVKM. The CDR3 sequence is CASTLSWGLQETQYF. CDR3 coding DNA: TGTGCCAGCACCCTATCCTGGGGGCTCCAAGAGACCCAGTACTTC.

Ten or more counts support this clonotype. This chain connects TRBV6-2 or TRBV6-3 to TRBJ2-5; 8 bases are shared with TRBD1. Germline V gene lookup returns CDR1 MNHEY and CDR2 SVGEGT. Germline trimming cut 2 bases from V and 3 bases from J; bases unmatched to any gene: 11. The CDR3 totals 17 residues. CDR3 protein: CASSYLLRQGKEETQYF. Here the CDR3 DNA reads TGTGCCAGCAGTTACCTTCTTCGACAGGGGAAGGAAGAGACCCAGTACTTC.

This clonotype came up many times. CDR3 bases: TGCGCCAGCAGCTTCCCAGGGGGCTCGGGCTACACCTTC. Encoded protein: CASSFPGGSGYTF. The chain joins TRBV5-1 to TRBJ1-2; the match to TRBD1 covers 8 bases. From germline, CDR1 is SGHRS and CDR2 YFSETQ. The J segment lost 8 bases and the V segment lost 2 bases, leaving 5 bases of the junction unmatched. The CDR3 is 13 amino acids.

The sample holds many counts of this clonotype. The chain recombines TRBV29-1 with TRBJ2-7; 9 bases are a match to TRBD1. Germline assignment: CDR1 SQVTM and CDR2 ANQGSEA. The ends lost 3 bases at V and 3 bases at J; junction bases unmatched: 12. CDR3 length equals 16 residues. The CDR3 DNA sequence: TGCAGCGTTGACGGGGCCTCCGGGACAGGGAACTACGAGCAGTACTTC. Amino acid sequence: CSVDGASGTGNYEQYF.

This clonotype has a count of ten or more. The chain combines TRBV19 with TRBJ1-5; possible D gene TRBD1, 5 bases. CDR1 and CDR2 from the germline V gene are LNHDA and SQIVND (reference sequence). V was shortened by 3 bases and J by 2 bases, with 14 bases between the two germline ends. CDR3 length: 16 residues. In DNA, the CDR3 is TGTGCCAGTAGTATGGGGGGGAACGATGGCAATCAGCCCCAGCATTTT. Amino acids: CASSMGGNDGNQPQHF.

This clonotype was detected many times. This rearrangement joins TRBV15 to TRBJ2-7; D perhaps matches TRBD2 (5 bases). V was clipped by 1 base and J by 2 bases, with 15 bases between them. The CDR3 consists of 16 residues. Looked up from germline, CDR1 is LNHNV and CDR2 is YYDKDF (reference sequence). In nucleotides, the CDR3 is TGTGCCACCAGCAGAGCCCCTCAGGCGGGTGCCTACGAGCAGTACTTC. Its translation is CATSRAPQAGAYEQYF.

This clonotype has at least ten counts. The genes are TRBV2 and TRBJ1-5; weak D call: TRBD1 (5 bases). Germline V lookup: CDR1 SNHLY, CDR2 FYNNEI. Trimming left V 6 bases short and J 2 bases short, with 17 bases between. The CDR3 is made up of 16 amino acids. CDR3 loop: CASSAGTAQGNQPQHF. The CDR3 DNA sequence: TGTGCCAGCAGCGCCGGGACCGCACAGGGCAATCAGCCCCAGCATTTT.

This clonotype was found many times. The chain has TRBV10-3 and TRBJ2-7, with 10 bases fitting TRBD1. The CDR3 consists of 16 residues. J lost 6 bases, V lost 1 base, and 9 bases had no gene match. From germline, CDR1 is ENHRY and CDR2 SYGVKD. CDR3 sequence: CAISEWGRDRGREQYF. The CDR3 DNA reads TGTGCCATCAGTGAGTGGGGCCGGGACAGGGGACGCGAGCAGTACTTC.

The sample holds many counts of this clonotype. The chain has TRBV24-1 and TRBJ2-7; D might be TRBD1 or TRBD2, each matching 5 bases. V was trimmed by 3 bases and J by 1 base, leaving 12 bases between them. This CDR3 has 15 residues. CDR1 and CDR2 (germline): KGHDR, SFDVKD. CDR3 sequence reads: CATSDAGDGSYEQYF. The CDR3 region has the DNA TGTGCCACCAGTGATGCCGGGGACGGTTCCTACGAGCAGTACTTC.